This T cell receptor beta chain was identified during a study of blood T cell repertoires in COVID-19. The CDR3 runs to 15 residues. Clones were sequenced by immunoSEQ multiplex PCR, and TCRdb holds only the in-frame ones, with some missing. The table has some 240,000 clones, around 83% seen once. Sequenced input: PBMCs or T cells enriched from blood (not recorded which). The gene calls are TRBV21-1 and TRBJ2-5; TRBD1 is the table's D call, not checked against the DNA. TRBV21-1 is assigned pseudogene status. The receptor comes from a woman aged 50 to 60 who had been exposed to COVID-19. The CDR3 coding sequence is TGTGCCAGCAGCAAAGGGGCAGGGGTTTGGAAGACCCAGTACTTC. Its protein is CASSKGAGVWKTQYF.